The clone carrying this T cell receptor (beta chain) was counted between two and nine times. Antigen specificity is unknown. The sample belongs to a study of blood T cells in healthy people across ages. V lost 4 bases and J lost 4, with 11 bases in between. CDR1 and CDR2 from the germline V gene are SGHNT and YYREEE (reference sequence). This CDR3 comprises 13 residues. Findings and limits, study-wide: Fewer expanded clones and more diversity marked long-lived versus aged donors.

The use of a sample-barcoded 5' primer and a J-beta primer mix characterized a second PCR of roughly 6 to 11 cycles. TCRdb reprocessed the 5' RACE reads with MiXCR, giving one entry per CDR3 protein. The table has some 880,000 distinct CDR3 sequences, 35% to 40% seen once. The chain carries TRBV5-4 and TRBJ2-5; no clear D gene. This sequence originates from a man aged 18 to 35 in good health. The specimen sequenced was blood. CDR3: CASSPPTRETQYF. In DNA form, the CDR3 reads TGTGCCAGCAGCCCACCAACTCGAGAGACCCAGTACTTC.